A selection of T cell receptor beta chains follows, all from one sample in a study of OX40 agonist ivuxolimab in advanced cancers. This table comes from immunoSEQ multiplex PCR, and its TCRdb copy is limited to in-frame clones, with some not included. The sample records over 10,000 clones, approximately 82% being singletons. The sequenced sample was CD4+ or CD8+ T cells sorted from blood, obtained in a trial of the OX40 agonist ivuxolimab. All receptors derive from an adult with an advanced solid tumor such as melanoma, head and neck, liver or kidney cancer. Both conserved end residues are part of each CDR3. A D gene is named only where the DNA matches it firmly. Only some rows state a clone size, as once, few, many or a class for expanded clones.

medium-sized	.	TRBJ2-3	TRBV2	CASRHRDEYTDTQYF	TGTGCCAGCAGACACCGGGACGAGTACACAGATACGCAGTATTTT
.	.	TRBJ1-1	TRBV30	CAWKEGNTEAFF	TGTGCCTGGAAGGAGGGTAACACTGAAGCTTTCTTT
.	.	TRBJ1-5	TRBV19	CASSIVLTLQGTLDQPQHF	TGTGCCAGTAGTATAGTCCTAACCTTACAGGGTACTTTGGATCAGCCCCAGCATTTT
.	TRBD2	TRBJ2-1	TRBV7-9	CASSLGASGNNEQFF	TGTGCCAGCAGCCTAGGGGCTAGCGGAAACAATGAGCAGTTCTTC
.	.	TRBJ2-5	TRBV5-1	CASDLAGGGETQYF	TGCGCCAGCGATTTAGCAGGTGGTGGGGAGACCCAGTACTTC
few	TRBD2	TRBJ2-1	TRBV7-8	CASSARGTSGFYNEQFF	TGTGCCAGCAGCGCCCGCGGGACTAGCGGCTTCTACAATGAGCAGTTCTTC
.	.	TRBJ1-5	TRBV5-4	CASSLGVNQPQHF	TGTGCCAGCAGCTTGGGGGTGAATCAGCCCCAGCATTTT
.	.	TRBJ2-7	TRBV4-2	CASSLEGDSYEQYF	TGTGCCAGCAGCTTGGAGGGAGACTCCTACGAGCAGTACTTC
.	TRBD2	TRBJ2-7	TRBV27	CASSWASGGSYEQYF	TGTGCCAGCAGTTGGGCTAGCGGGGGTTCCTACGAGCAGTACTTC
.	.	TRBJ2-2	TRBV4-3	CASSQDIIGTNTGELFF	TGCGCCAGCAGCCAAGATATAATAGGGACGAACACCGGGGAGCTGTTTTTT
.	.	TRBJ1-1	TRBV7-9	CASSLVQGFAEAFF	TGTGCCAGCAGCTTAGTTCAGGGGTTCGCTGAAGCTTTCTTT
.	.	TRBJ1-1	TRBV6-5	CASSYSTDMNTEAFF	TGTGCCAGCAGTTACTCCACAGACATGAACACTGAAGCTTTCTTT
few	TRBD1	TRBJ2-7	TRBV10-3	CAISDPTGISYEQYF	TGTGCCATCAGTGACCCGACAGGGATCTCGTACGAGCAGTACTTC
.	.	TRBJ1-1	TRBV11-3	CASSSGSTGSTEAFF	TGTGCCAGCAGCTCCGGATCGACAGGATCCACTGAAGCTTTCTTT
few	.	TRBJ2-5	TRBV7-8	CASSLTETQYF	TGTGCCAGCAGCCTCACGGAGACCCAGTACTTC
.	TRBD1	TRBJ2-5	TRBV19	CASSIGQGEETQYF	TGTGCCAGTAGTATAGGACAGGGTGAAGAGACCCAGTACTTC
.	TRBD2	TRBJ2-2	TRBV14	CASSQGLAGDTGELFF	TGTGCCAGCAGCCAAGGACTAGCGGGAGACACCGGGGAGCTGTTTTTT
.	TRBD1	TRBJ1-1	TRBV5-1	CASSTGQGRWDTEAFF	TGCGCCAGCAGCACCGGACAGGGTCGATGGGACACTGAAGCTTTCTTT
.	.	TRBJ2-1	TRBV30	CAWNPGLGGYNEQFF	TGTGCCTGGAACCCGGGACTGGGGGGTTACAATGAGCAGTTCTTC
.	.	TRBJ1-2	TRBV4-1	CASSQGGGAGYTF	TGCGCCAGCAGCCAGGGGGGGGGAGCTGGCTACACCTTC
.	TRBD2	TRBJ2-7	TRBV7-9	CASGTSYREQYF	TGTGCCAGCGGGACTAGCTATCGCGAGCAGTACTTC
once	TRBD1	TRBJ1-1	TRBV18	CASSPPNLRTGWVAFF	TGTGCCAGCTCACCACCGAACCTCCGGACAGGGTGGGTAGCTTTCTTT
.	.	TRBJ2-3	TRBV5-6	CASSSDSTDTQYF	TGTGCCAGCAGCTCGGACAGCACAGATACGCAGTATTTT
.	.	TRBJ2-1	TRBV30	CAWSTPPADEQFF	TGTGCCTGGAGTACCCCCCCGGCAGATGAGCAGTTCTTC
.	TRBD2	TRBJ2-1	TRBV4-3	CASSQDIAGADEQFF	TGCGCCAGCAGCCAAGATATAGCGGGAGCAGATGAGCAGTTCTTC